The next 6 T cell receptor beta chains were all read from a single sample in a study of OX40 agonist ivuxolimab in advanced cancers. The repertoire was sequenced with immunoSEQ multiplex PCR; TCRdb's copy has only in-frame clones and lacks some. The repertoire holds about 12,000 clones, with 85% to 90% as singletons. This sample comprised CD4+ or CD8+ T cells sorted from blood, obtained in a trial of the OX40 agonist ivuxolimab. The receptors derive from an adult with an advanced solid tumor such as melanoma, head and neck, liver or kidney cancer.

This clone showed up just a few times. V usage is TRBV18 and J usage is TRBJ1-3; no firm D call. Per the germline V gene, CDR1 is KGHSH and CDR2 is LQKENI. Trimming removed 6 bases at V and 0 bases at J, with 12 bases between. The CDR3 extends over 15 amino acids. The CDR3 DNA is TGTGCCAGCTCGCGGATGGACCCCTCTGGAAACACCATATATTTT. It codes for CASSRMDPSGNTIYF.

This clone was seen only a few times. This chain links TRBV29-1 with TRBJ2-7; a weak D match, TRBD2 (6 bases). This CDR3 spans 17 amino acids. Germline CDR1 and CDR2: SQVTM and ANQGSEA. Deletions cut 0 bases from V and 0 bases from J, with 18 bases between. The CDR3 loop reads CSVEDWEEPRDSYEQYF. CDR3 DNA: TGCAGCGTTGAAGATTGGGAGGAGCCCAGGGACTCCTACGAGCAGTACTTC.

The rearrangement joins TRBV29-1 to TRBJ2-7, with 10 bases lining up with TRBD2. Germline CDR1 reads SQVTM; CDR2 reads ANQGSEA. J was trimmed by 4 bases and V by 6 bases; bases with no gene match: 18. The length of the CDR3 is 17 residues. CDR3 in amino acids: CSVSGEGFTSGNYEQYF. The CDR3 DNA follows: TGCAGCGTGTCAGGGGAGGGGTTTACTAGCGGGAATTACGAGCAGTACTTC.

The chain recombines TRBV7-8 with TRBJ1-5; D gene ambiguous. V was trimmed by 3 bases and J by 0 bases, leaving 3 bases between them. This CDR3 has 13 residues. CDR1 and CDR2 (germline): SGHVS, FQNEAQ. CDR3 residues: CASSFGSNQPQHF. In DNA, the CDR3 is TGTGCCAGCAGCTTTGGTAGCAATCAGCCCCAGCATTTT.

CDR3 sequence reads: CASSLDAIRQETQYF. The DNA for the CDR3 is TGTGCCAGCAGCTTAGATGCCATCAGGCAAGAGACCCAGTACTTC. This chain uses TRBV7-9 with TRBJ2-5, with D hard to call. Trimming left V 1 base short and J 2 bases short, with 11 bases between. The germline V gene has CDR1 SEHNR and CDR2 FQNEAQ (reference sequence). The CDR3 consists of 15 residues.

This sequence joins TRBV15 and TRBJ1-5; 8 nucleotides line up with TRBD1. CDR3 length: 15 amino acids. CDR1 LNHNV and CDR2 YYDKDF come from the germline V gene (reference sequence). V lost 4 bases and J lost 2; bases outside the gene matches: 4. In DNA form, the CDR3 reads TGTGCCACCAGCAATTTACAGGGGGGCAATCAGCCCCAGCATTTT. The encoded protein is CATSNLQGGNQPQHF.